These 21 T cell receptor beta chains were sequenced from one sample in a study of blood T cells in healthy people across ages (dated by TCRdb to about 2015). The library was generated by 5' RACE. Sequencing took place on an Illumina HiSeq 2500. A second PCR of roughly 7 to 12 cycles was run with a J-beta primer mix and a sample-barcoded 5' primer. TCRdb reprocessing: public reads trimmed at Q25 with fastp, clones called with MiXCR, in-frame beta chains kept. Every CDR3 protein is listed once, alongside the most common genes and DNA of its rows. Counted in this sample were some 1.5 million distinct CDR3 sequences; roughly 27% of them appeared once. The ten largest clones take up less than 9.5% of the sample. The sequencing sample was made of blood. These receptors all stem from a woman in her 30s in good health.

The chain links TRBV27 to TRBJ1-1; perhaps TRBD1 as D (5 bases). V gave up 3 bases and J gave up 7 bases, with 15 bases separating them. CDR1 is MNHEY and CDR2 is SMNVEV in the germline V gene (reference sequence). The CDR3 loop spans 14 amino acids. CDR3 loop: CASSFSTEGYEAFF. CDR3 in DNA: TGTGCCAGCAGTTTCTCTACCGAGGGGTATGAAGCTTTCTTT.

The chain carries TRBV28 and TRBJ2-5; 7 positions match TRBD1. Trimming cost V 5 bases and J 13 bases; bases outside gene matches: 7. Per the germline V gene, CDR1 is MDHEN and CDR2 is SYDVKM. The CDR3 has 11 residues. CDR3 nucleotide sequence: TGTGCCAGCAGTAGTGACAGGGCCCCGTACTTC. Encoded protein: CASSSDRAPYF.

This clonotype was found many times. The chain couples TRBV6-5 to TRBJ2-3; TRBD2 might be the D (7 bases). Trimming cost V 6 bases and J 1 base, with 14 bases left between them. CDR1 is MNHEY, CDR2 SVGAGI, per germline. This CDR3 region has 15 residues. CDR3 DNA sequence: TGTGCCAGCAGCAATAGGGGGGGCGGCACAGATACGCAGTATTTT. Its translation: CASSNRGGGTDTQYF.

The rearrangement uses TRBV5-1 and TRBJ2-2, with 9 bases lining up with TRBD1. Germline values: CDR1 SGHRS, CDR2 YFSETQ. This CDR3 region has 16 residues. With V trimmed by 4 bases and J by 5 bases, 9 bases remained unmatched. The CDR3: CASSTMTGGVTGELFF. The CDR3 DNA reads TGCGCCAGCAGCACTATGACAGGGGGGGTAACCGGGGAGCTGTTTTTT. The entire variable domain, with the rest obtained from reference TRBV5-1 and TRBJ2-2, is as follows: KAGVTQTPRYLIKTRGQQVTLSCSPISGHRSVSWYQQTPGQGLQFLFEYFSETQRNKGNFPGRFSGRQFSNSRSEMNVSTLELGDSALYLCASSTMTGGVTGELFFGEGSRLTVL.

This clonotype was detected only a few times. The rearrangement links TRBV10-2 to TRBJ2-5; D tentatively reads TRBD1 or TRBD2 (5 bases each). Deletions cut 7 bases from V and 5 bases from J, with 11 bases between. Germline CDR1 reads WSHSY; CDR2 reads SAAADI. The CDR3 has 12 residues. The CDR3 region is CASMAREETQYF. CDR3 DNA: TGCGCCAGCATGGCCAGGGAGGAGACCCAGTACTTC.

Only a few counts were recorded for this clonotype. This sequence joins TRBV29-1 and TRBJ1-1, with TRBD1 identical over 9 bases. The CDR3 contains 14 residues. The trim removed 6 bases at V and 3 bases at J, leaving 8 bases unmatched. Germline V gives CDR1 SQVTM, CDR2 ANQGSEA. The CDR3 sequence is CSVHRGPIDTEAFF. Written as DNA, the CDR3 is TGCAGCGTCCACAGGGGGCCTATTGACACTGAAGCTTTCTTT.

This clonotype was counted between two and nine times. The chain joins TRBV7-3 to TRBJ1-5; 7 nucleotides match TRBD1. The CDR3 is 18 residues long. V was clipped by 0 bases and J by 1 base; unmatched bases: 9. From germline, CDR1 is SGHTA and CDR2 FQGTGA. Here the CDR3 reads CASSLTEGQGESNQPQHF. CDR3 DNA sequence: TGTGCCAGCAGCTTAACGGAGGGTCAGGGGGAGAGCAATCAGCCCCAGCATTTT.

This chain connects TRBV7-9 to TRBJ2-1; 9 nucleotides agree with TRBD2. Germline CDR1 and CDR2: SEHNR and FQNEAQ (reference sequence). Trimming at V came to 6 bases and at J to 9 bases, leaving 12 bases not matched to a gene. The CDR3 contains 15 residues. The DNA for the CDR3 is TGTGCCAGCAGGGGGGCGGGACTAGCACCGTCTGAGCAGTTCTTC. This codes for CASRGAGLAPSEQFF.

The rearrangement uses TRBV29-1 and TRBJ1-6, with TRBD1 matching 9 bases. CDR3 size: 13 residues. The germline V gene encodes CDR1 SQVTM and CDR2 ANQGSEA. V lost 6 bases and J lost 10; bases outside the gene matches: 7. DNA of the CDR3: TGCAGCGTGATGGACAGGGGAGGCTCACCCCTCCACTTT. Translation gives CSVMDRGGSPLHF.

The table lists this clonotype with many counts. The chain employs TRBV3-1 and TRBJ2-7; D uncertain. Between the trimmed V and J ends, which lost 3 bases and 0 bases, there was a span of 3 bases. The CDR3 sequence is 12 residues long. Germline V gene sequence: CDR1 LGHDT, CDR2 YNNKEL (reference sequence). The CDR3 protein is CASSQVSYEQYF. As DNA, the CDR3 is TGTGCCAGCAGCCAGGTCTCCTACGAGCAGTACTTC.

The rearrangement links TRBV5-1 to TRBJ2-3; 7 positions agree with TRBD2. The V gene's germline CDR1 is SGHRS and CDR2 YFSETQ. J gave up 4 bases and V 7 bases, and 9 bases lay outside the gene matches. This CDR3 is 14 amino acids long. CDR3 nucleotide sequence: TGCGCCAGCGGCGAGGGACTATCGTCAGATACGCAGTATTTT. It yields the protein CASGEGLSSDTQYF.

This clonotype turned up a few times. The chain is built from TRBV5-1 and TRBJ1-6; D possibly corresponds to TRBD1 (5 bases). CDR1 is SGHRS and CDR2 is YFSETQ in the germline V gene. CDR3 length: 15 residues. Trimming removed 3 bases at V and 5 bases at J, with 12 bases between. Written as DNA, the CDR3 is TGCGCCAGCAGCTCCGGGACGGAGAATAATTCACCCCTCCACTTT. Translated, it gives CASSSGTENNSPLHF.

The V call is TRBV20-1, the J call TRBJ2-7; 15 bases fit TRBD2. The trim removed 5 bases at V and 2 bases at J, leaving 10 bases unmatched. Germline V CDR1 and CDR2: DFQATT, SNEGSKA (reference sequence). There are 17 residues in the CDR3. The DNA for the CDR3 is TGCAGTGCTCTAAACCCGGGACTAGCGGGGGGCACCTACGAGCAGTACTTC. Protein sequence: CSALNPGLAGGTYEQYF.

Ten or more counts support this clonotype. A junction boundary mismatches the germline segment, possibly from a read error. The V and J genes are TRBV9 and TRBJ2-7; tentatively, D is TRBD1 or TRBD2 (5 bases each). The V gene's germline CDR1 is SGDLS and CDR2 YYNGEE. The CDR3 loop spans 14 amino acids. This chain's CDR3 is CASSGGSGTYEQYF. The CDR3 DNA sequence: TGCGCCAGCAGCGGCGGTTCAGGGACCTACGAGCAGTACTTC.

The V and J genes are TRBV5-1 and TRBJ2-3; possible D gene TRBD2, 6 bases. CDR1 and CDR2 from the germline V gene are SGHRS and YFSETQ. Trimming pared 4 bases from V and 0 bases from J, leaving 15 bases between. The CDR3 covers 16 residues. The CDR3 coding sequence is TGCGCCAGCAGCCTTACGGCGGGGTCTAGCACAGATACGCAGTATTTT. Residues: CASSLTAGSSTDTQYF. Together with reference TRBV5-1 and TRBJ2-3, the CDR3 gives the full variable domain: KAGVTQTPRYLIKTRGQQVTLSCSPISGHRSVSWYQQTPGQGLQFLFEYFSETQRNKGNFPGRFSGRQFSNSRSEMNVSTLELGDSALYLCASSLTAGSSTDTQYFGPGTRLTVL.

The rearrangement joins TRBV9 to TRBJ2-2, with a possible D match to TRBD2 (5 bases). Germline V lookup: CDR1 SGDLS, CDR2 YYNGEE. The CDR3 is made up of 15 amino acids. V lost 6 bases and J 2 bases, leaving 14 bases between the germline ends. CDR3 loop: CASTPRTSNTGELFF. The CDR3 bases are TGTGCCAGCACCCCCAGGACTTCAAACACCGGGGAGCTGTTTTTT.

There are many counts of this clonotype. The V gene is TRBV20-1, the J gene TRBJ2-1; D is possibly TRBD2 (5 bases). Per the germline V gene, CDR1 is DFQATT and CDR2 is SNEGSKA (reference sequence). The V and J ends lost 3 bases and 6 bases respectively, with 15 bases between them. The CDR3 has 14 amino acids. This CDR3 is CSARRGSEGNEQFF. DNA of the CDR3: TGCAGTGCTAGGAGAGGGAGTGAGGGCAATGAGCAGTTCTTC.

This clonotype was recorded once. The V call is TRBV7-2, the J call TRBJ2-1; the D is unclear. CDR3 length: 12 amino acids. Germline V CDR1 and CDR2: SGHTA, FQGNSA. Trimming stripped 6 bases from V and 10 bases from J, with 13 bases between. The CDR3 bases are TGTGCCAGCAGTAAGGACCTCTTGGAGCAGTTCTTC. It translates to CASSKDLLEQFF.

The genes are TRBV20-1 and TRBJ2-1, with 14 bases lining up with TRBD2. Germline values: CDR1 DFQATT, CDR2 SNEGSKA (reference sequence). CDR3 length equals 15 residues. The chain's CDR3 is CNKRAGTSGSIEQFF. DNA for the CDR3: TGCAATAAGAGGGCCGGGACTAGCGGGAGTATTGAGCAGTTCTTC.

The sample holds many counts of this clonotype. The chain employs TRBV20-1 and TRBJ2-7; TRBD1 aligns across 7 bases. Germline CDR1 DFQATT, CDR2 SNEGSKA (reference sequence). The length of the CDR3 is 15 residues. V gave up 3 bases and J gave up 1 base; unmatched junction bases: 9. In DNA, the CDR3 is TGCAGTGCTAGGCCGGACAGGACGGCTTCCTACGAGCAGTACTTC. Amino acids: CSARPDRTASYEQYF.

The CDR3 loop reads CASSPRTGEVGTGELFF. The CDR3 region has the DNA TGTGCCAGCAGCCCGAGGACAGGGGAAGTAGGAACCGGGGAGCTGTTTTTT. This sequence joins TRBV5-5 and TRBJ2-2; 9 positions agree with TRBD1. From germline, CDR1 is SGHKS and CDR2 YYEKEE (reference sequence). This CDR3 has 17 amino acids. Unmatched junction bases numbered 12, after V lost 4 bases and J lost 5 bases.